This TCR beta chain came from a study of blood T cells in healthy people across ages (dated by TCRdb to 2015 to 2017). Describing the broader study: In model experiments, template switching captured roughly one uniquely barcoded TCR beta cDNA molecule for every two T cells. The donors were split into four age groups: young (average around 17 years), middle-aged (around 37), aged (roughly 65) and long-lived (approximately 80). To avoid experimental bias, donors of different ages were distributed randomly across sequencing lanes. To track age-related changes in TCR beta repertoire diversity, the study relied on deep sequencing normalized with unique cDNA molecular identifiers. Using the same blood draw, the study looked at two additional independent replicas of 1 million unique cDNA reads for two donors, one aged 18 to 30 and the other aged 80 or older.

Libraries came from 5' RACE. Sequencing was carried out with an Illumina HiSeq 2500. A second PCR of about 7 to 12 cycles was run with a J-beta primer mix and a sample-barcoded 5' primer. Each TCR beta cDNA molecule received a unique molecular identifier from a template-switch 5' adaptor carrying 12 random nucleotides. Each sample yielded at least 2.5 million CDR3-containing paired-end reads. First-strand cDNA was synthesized from all RNA with the Mint cDNA synthesis kit, primed by a TRBC-specific oligonucleotide. All cDNA was treated with uracil-DNA glycosylase and then went through a first 18-cycle PCR with the universal primers M1SS and BC2_uni_R. Regarding the original processing steps: For normalization, 1 million high-quality reads, each with a distinct molecular identifier, were randomly selected from each sample. Instead of being binned into consensus sequences, reads that shared molecular identifiers were thrown out. MiTCR, with a Q25 quality threshold and the strictest error-elimination algorithm, was used for CDR3 identification, clonotype clustering and error correction. Lower-bound total TCR beta diversity was estimated with a nonparametric unseen species model using Euler transformation. TCRdb took the public reads, trimmed them with fastp at Q25, ran MiXCR for clone calling and kept in-frame beta chains. Rows with a matching CDR3 protein are joined into one entry that keeps the most common DNA and genes. The V and J calls and clone size come from TCRdb's table, not from the authors' own analysis. This sample is represented by around 990,000 distinct CDR3 sequences; 35% to 40% of them were singletons. In total, the top ten clones hold 13% of the sample.

The roughly 38 donors, aged about 6 to 95 years, were systemically healthy Caucasian individuals from Russia. Approximately 9.3 milliliters of peripheral blood were drawn from each donor into EDTA-treated Vacutainer tubes. Ficoll-Paque density-gradient centrifugation was used to isolate PBMCs, with at least 7 million per sample. Trizol reagent was used to extract total RNA from the PBMCs, yielding at least 6 micrograms per sample. The percentages of naive CD45RAhigh/CD27high T cells were determined by flow cytometry on a PBMC aliquot from every donor. This clonotype was counted only a few times. Its antigen is currently not known. It has no much larger one-base neighbor in the sample; base qualities were not kept. General study outcomes and caveats: Since profiling was done on bulk unsorted PBMCs, naive and antigen-experienced compartments could not be conclusively compared. Because donor CMV infection status was unknown, age-related changes in expanded clonotypes were potentially confounded. Compared with the aged group, the long-lived group had more naive CD4+ T cells, fewer expanded clones and increased TCR diversity, a pattern suggesting age selection. A strong correlation was found between observed TCR beta diversity and the percentage of naive T cells measured by flow cytometry. Observed TCR beta diversity per million T cells fell roughly linearly with age, and a significant reduction was already apparent by age roughly 40. Total diversity estimates from one million sequenced T cells were considered lower bounds and underestimates.

This TCR was sampled from a man younger than 35 in good health. Sequencing used blood.

This receptor has the CDR3 CASSEWGLSTDTQYF. In nucleotide form, the sequence is TGTGCCAGCAGTGAATGGGGGCTTAGCACAGATACGCAGTATTTT. The sequence joins TRBV25-1 to TRBJ2-3, with TRBD1 as a weak D call on 6 bases. The germline V gene encodes CDR1 MGHDK and CDR2 SYGVNS. At the junction V is shortened by 1 base and J by 0 bases, with 8 bases in between. The CDR3 contains 15 residues, cysteine and phenylalanine counted. The CDR3 DNA has 45 bases and is translated from base 1.